This T cell receptor beta chain stems from a study of cytotoxic CD8 clonotypes in ibrutinib-treated CLL. Germline V gene data show CDR1 as PRHDT and CDR2 as FYEKMQ (reference sequence). The CDR3 consists of 14 residues. Trimming pared 3 bases from V and 8 bases from J, leaving 16 bases between. Some clones are missing from TCRdb's copy, which holds only in-frame ones; the method was immunoSEQ multiplex PCR. The table has 9,000 or so clones, approximately 60% seen once. This clone appeared a few times. The sample in question was PBMCs, obtained before ibrutinib treatment. The V and J genes are TRBV13 and TRBJ1-2; a weak D match, TRBD1 (6 bases). The sequence was collected from a human donor with chronic lymphocytic leukemia. Written as DNA, the CDR3 is TGTGCCAGCAGCTTCGTATCGGCAGGGGTGGGCTACACCTTC. Translated, it gives CASSFVSAGVGYTF.